This T cell receptor beta chain was sequenced during a study of regulatory T cells in long-lasting Graves disease. Whole-study findings and limits: Tissue studied was limited to peripheral blood, excluding thyroid tissue. Newly diagnosed disease favored TRBV20-1 and TRBJ2-1 over persistent disease.

This clonotype appeared many times. Its antigen remains unknown. Time point described: newly diagnosed GD, antithyroid drugs for less than 3 months. With RNA extracted from PBMCs as input, the TCR library was made. Patients all came to the study from an endocrinology department in Xi'an, China. The germline V and J ends were trimmed by 2 bases and 6 bases, with 13 bases remaining between them. Germline assignment: CDR1 LGHNA and CDR2 YSLEER. The CDR3 length is 15 residues. Researchers made TCR beta libraries by using iRepertoire HTBI primers and running Arm-PCR on CDR3 regions. TCRdb used MiXCR to reprocess the multiplex PCR reads, holding one entry per CDR3 protein. This table holds under 300,000 distinct CDR3 sequences, around 18% found once.

The specimen was peripheral blood mononuclear cells (PBMCs), collected at new diagnosis, from a patient treated with antithyroid drugs. V usage is TRBV4-3 and J usage is TRBJ2-2, with a possible D match to TRBD1 (6 bases). The TCR originated in a female donor with Graves disease. CDR3 in amino acids: CASSQLYRDAGELFF. CDR3 coding DNA: TGCGCCAGCAGCCAACTTTACAGGGACGCCGGGGAGCTGTTTTTT.